This paragraph covers one T cell receptor (beta chain) sequence. This specimen belongs to a study of CD8 T cells in Susac syndrome. The germline V and J ends were trimmed by 5 bases and 3 bases, with 8 bases remaining between them. Germline loops: CDR1 SQVTM, CDR2 ANQGSEA. The CDR3 totals 12 residues. With random hexamers, roughly 0.45 to 1 ug RNA was reverse transcribed. Across 54 Vbeta and 13 Jbeta, TCR beta CDR3 was amplified with immunoSEQ multiplex PCR. TCRdb reprocessed the immunoSEQ multiplex PCR reads via MiXCR and lists one record per CDR3 protein. This table holds approximately 150,000 distinct CDR3 sequences, around 95% found once.

This sequence joins TRBV29-1 and TRBJ2-1; D not certain. The source material was CD4+ T cells from PBMCs. This TCR was sampled from a human donor with Susac syndrome. The CDR3 spells CSVIDGYNEQFF. The CDR3 nucleotides are TGCAGCGTTATAGATGGCTACAATGAGCAGTTCTTC.